This T cell receptor (beta chain) is from a study of molecular identifiers for immune sequencing clone quantification. Across the whole study: Replicate experiments took RNA from roughly 20,000 or 100,000 naive CD8 cells, divided it five ways and sequenced four.

MiXCR, run by TCRdb on the PCR reads, gives a single entry per CDR3 protein. In the table there are 600,000 to 650,000 distinct CDR3 sequences, 15% to 20% of which are singletons. To note about this clonotype: An end of the junction differs from the germline gene, which may be a read error.

The receptor was isolated from a human donor in good health. Some libraries in this study had Jurkat cell RNA spiked in. Sequencing input: naive CD8+ T cells from blood, with Jurkat cell RNA spiked in. Subset in this sample: FACS-sorted CD8+CD4-CCR7+CD45RA+ naive T cells.

The CDR3 coding sequence is TGTGCCAGCAGTTATTCCCGCGATACGCTGTATTTT. Translated, it gives CASSYSRDTLYF. The chain carries TRBV6-2 or TRBV6-3 and TRBJ2-3; D not certain. There are 12 residues in the CDR3. The germline V gene has CDR1 MNHEY and CDR2 SVGEGT.